The sequence of this T cell receptor beta chain was determined in a study of T cells after yellow fever vaccination. About the study: Based on CD3, CD45RA, CCR7 and CD95, EM, EMRA, CM and Tscm memory subsets were sorted. Study-level findings and limits: Nearly all vaccine-responding clonotypes were undetectable in sorted memory subsets on day 0. Most clones from primary vaccination were detected again post-booster (about 95% CD4, 88% CD8).

This clonotype was recorded at least ten times. CDR3 size: 15 residues. Trimming at V came to 0 bases and at J to 4 bases, leaving 5 bases not matched to a gene. Germline-derived CDR1 and CDR2 are SQVTM and ANQGSEA. A 5'RACE template-switching step, the method used to make TCR cDNA, added a universal primer site and UMIs. TCRdb re-called the 5' RACE reads with MiXCR, one entry per CDR3 protein. Of about 42,000 distinct CDR3 sequences listed, around 6.8% are singletons. The sequence derives from a man under 40 who received the YFV17D yellow fever vaccine. The genes are TRBV29-1 and TRBJ2-3, with 9 bases aligning to TRBD2. The sample was PBMCs, either bulk or a sorted T-cell subset (CD4+, CD8+, memory, or dextramer-sorted; not recorded which), taken 45 days after the yellow fever booster vaccination. The CDR3 sequence: CSVEDRREGADTQYF. The CDR3 DNA sequence: TGCAGCGTTGAAGATAGGCGGGAGGGCGCAGATACGCAGTATTTT.